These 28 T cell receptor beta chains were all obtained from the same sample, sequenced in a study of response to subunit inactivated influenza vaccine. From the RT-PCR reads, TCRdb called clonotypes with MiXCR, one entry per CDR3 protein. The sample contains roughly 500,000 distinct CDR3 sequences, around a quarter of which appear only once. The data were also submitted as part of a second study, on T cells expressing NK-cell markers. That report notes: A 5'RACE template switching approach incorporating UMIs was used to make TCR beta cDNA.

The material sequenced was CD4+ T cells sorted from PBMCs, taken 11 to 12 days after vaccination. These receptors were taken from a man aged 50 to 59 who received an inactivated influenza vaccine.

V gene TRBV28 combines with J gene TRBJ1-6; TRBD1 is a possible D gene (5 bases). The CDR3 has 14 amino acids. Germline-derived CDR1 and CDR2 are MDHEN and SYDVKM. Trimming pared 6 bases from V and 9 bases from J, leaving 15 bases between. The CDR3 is CASSPGTVSSPLHF. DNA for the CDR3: TGTGCCAGCAGCCCCGGGACGGTTAGTTCACCCCTCCACTTT.

The CDR3 DNA sequence: TGTGCCAGCAGCTTTTCAGAGGCTAGCGGGACCTACGAGCAGTACTTC. Encoded protein: CASSFSEASGTYEQYF. V usage is TRBV11-2 and J usage is TRBJ2-7; 9 nucleotides agree with TRBD2. Trimming took 3 bases from V and 2 from J; bases not matched to a gene: 8. In germline, CDR1 is SGHAT, CDR2 FQNNGV. CDR3 length equals 16 residues.

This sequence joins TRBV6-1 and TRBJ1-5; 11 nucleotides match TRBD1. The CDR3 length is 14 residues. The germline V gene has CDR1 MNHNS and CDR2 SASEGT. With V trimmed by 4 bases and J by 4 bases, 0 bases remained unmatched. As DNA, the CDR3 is TGTGCCAGCAGTGGGGACAGGGGGAATCAGCCCCAGCATTTT. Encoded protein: CASSGDRGNQPQHF.

The DNA for the CDR3 is TGTGCCATCAGTTACCAAGAGTCAGGGTACAATGAGCAGTTCTTC. Amino acid sequence: CAISYQESGYNEQFF. This rearrangement joins TRBV10-3 to TRBJ2-1; perhaps TRBD1 as D (5 bases). Looked up from germline, CDR1 is ENHRY and CDR2 is SYGVKD. The ends were cut back, 5 bases at V and 4 bases at J, with 15 bases in the middle. The CDR3 runs 15 residues.

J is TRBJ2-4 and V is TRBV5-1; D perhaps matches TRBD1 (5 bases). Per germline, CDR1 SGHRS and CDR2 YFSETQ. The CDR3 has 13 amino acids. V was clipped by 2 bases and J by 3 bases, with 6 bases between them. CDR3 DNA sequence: TGCGCCAGCAGCTTACAGGTCAAAAACATTCAGTACTTC. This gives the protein CASSLQVKNIQYF. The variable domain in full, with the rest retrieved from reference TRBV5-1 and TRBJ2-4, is KAGVTQTPRYLIKTRGQQVTLSCSPISGHRSVSWYQQTPGQGLQFLFEYFSETQRNKGNFPGRFSGRQFSNSRSEMNVSTLELGDSALYLCASSLQVKNIQYFGAGTRLSVL.

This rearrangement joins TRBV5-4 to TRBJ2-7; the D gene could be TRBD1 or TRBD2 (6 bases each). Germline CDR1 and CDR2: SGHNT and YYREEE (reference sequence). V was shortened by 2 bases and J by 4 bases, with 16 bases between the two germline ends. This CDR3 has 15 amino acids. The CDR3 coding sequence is TGTGCCAGCAGCTTCGGGACGGGGGCCACTTACGAGCAGTACTTC. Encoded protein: CASSFGTGATYEQYF.

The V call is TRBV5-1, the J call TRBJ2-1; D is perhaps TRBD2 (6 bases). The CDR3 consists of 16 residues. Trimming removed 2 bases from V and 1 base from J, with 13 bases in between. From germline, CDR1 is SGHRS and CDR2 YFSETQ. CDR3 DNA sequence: TGCGCCAGCAGCTTACGCGGGGAGCTTTCCTACAATGAGCAGTTCTTC. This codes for CASSLRGELSYNEQFF.

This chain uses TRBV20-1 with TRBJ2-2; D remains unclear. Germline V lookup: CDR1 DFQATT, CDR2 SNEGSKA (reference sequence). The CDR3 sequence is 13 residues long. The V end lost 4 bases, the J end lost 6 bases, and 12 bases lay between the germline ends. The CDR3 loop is CSAKVTGAGELFF. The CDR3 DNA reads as TGCAGTGCTAAAGTAACGGGCGCCGGGGAGCTGTTTTTT.

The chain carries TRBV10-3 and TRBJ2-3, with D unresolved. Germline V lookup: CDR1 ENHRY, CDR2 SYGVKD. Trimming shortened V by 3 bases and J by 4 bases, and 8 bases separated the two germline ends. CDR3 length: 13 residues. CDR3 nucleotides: TGTGCCATCAGTGAAGCCAGCCCAGATACGCAGTATTTT. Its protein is CAISEASPDTQYF.

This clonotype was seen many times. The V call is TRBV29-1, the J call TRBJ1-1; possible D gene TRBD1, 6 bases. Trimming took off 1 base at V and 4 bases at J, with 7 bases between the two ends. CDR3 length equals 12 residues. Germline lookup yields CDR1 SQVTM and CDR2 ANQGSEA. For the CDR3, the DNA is TGCAGCGTTGAAGTGGGGGCCACTGAAGCTTTCTTT. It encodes CSVEVGATEAFF.

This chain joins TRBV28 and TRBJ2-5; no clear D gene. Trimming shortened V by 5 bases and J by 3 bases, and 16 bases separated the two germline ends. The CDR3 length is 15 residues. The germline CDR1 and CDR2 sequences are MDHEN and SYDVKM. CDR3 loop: CASSPPDQFKETQYF. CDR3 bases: TGTGCCAGCAGTCCCCCTGACCAATTTAAAGAGACCCAGTACTTC.

Here the CDR3 DNA reads TGTGCCAGCAGCGAGCAGTACAGGGGGCAACGGGAGACCCAGTACTTC. It is translated as CASSEQYRGQRETQYF. This rearrangement joins TRBV7-2 to TRBJ2-5; 9 bases line up with TRBD1. The V gene's germline CDR1 is SGHTA and CDR2 FQGNSA. V lost 5 bases to trimming and J lost 5 bases; unmatched junction nucleotides: 12. This CDR3 comprises 16 residues.

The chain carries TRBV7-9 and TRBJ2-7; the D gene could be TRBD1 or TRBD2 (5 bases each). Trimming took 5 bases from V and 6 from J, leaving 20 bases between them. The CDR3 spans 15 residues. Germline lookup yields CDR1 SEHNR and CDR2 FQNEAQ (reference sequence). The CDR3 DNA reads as TGTGCCAGCAGCCCAACGAGGGGCGCAAAATCCGAGCAGTACTTC. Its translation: CASSPTRGAKSEQYF.

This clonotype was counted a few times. Written as DNA, the CDR3 is TGCGCCAGCCCCAACGGGGGCCTGTTGGTGGAGACCCAGTACTTC. Residues: CASPNGGLLVETQYF. The rearrangement uses TRBV10-1 and TRBJ2-5, with D perhaps being TRBD1 or TRBD2 (6 bases each). Trimming removed 8 bases from V and 5 bases from J, with 21 bases in between. The CDR3 spans 15 residues. Germline CDR1 is WNHNN and CDR2 is SYGVQD (reference sequence).

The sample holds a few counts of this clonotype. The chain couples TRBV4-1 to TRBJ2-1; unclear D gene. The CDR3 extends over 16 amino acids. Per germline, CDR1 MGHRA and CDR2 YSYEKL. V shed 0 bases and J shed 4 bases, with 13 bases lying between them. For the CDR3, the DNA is TGCGCCAGCAGCCAAGATCGCGCAATGAGGTACAATGAGCAGTTCTTC. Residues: CASSQDRAMRYNEQFF.

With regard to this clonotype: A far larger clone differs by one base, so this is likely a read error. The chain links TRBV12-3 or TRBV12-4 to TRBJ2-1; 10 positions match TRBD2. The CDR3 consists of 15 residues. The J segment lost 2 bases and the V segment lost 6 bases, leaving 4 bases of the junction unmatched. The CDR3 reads CASSSAGGPYNEQFF. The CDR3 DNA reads TGTGCCAGCAGCTCAGCGGGGGGGCCCTACAATGAGCAGTTCTTC.

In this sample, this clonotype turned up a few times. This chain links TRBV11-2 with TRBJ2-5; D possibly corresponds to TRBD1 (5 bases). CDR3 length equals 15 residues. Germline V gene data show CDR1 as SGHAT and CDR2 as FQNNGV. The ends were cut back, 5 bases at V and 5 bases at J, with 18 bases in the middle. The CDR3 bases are TGTGCCAGCAGCAATGGACCTGGGGCGAGGGAGACCCAGTACTTC. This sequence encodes CASSNGPGARETQYF.

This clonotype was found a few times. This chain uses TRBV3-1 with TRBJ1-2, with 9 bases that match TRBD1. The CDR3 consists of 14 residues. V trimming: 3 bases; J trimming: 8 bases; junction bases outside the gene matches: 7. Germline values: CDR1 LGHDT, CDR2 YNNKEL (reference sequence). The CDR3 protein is CASSHTGQGAGYTF. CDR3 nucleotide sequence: TGTGCCAGCAGCCATACGGGACAGGGAGCCGGCTACACCTTC.

Written as DNA, the CDR3 is TGTGCCAGCACCGTTGGGGGGAGAGCGCAGTTCTTC. It codes for CASTVGGRAQFF. The V and J genes are TRBV28 and TRBJ2-1; tentatively, D is TRBD2 (6 bases). Trimming stripped 7 bases from V and 12 bases from J, with 16 bases between. The CDR3 length is 12 residues. The germline V gene encodes CDR1 MDHEN and CDR2 SYDVKM.

The CDR3 reads CASKPKMRTSRSYNEQFF. CDR3 nucleotides: TGTGCCAGCAAGCCCAAAATGCGGACTAGCCGATCATACAATGAGCAGTTCTTC. The J gene is TRBJ2-1, the V gene TRBV11-1, with TRBD2 matching 8 bases. From germline, CDR1 is SGHAT and CDR2 FQDESV (reference sequence). CDR3 length: 18 amino acids. Germline trimming cut 7 bases from V and 4 bases from J; bases unmatched to any gene: 18.

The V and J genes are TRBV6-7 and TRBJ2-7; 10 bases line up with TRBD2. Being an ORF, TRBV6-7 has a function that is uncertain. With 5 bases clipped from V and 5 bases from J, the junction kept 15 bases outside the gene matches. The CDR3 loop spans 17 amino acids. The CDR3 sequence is CASSEKTGLAVGDEQYF. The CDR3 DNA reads TGTGCCAGCAGTGAAAAGACTGGACTAGCGGTAGGGGACGAGCAGTACTTC.

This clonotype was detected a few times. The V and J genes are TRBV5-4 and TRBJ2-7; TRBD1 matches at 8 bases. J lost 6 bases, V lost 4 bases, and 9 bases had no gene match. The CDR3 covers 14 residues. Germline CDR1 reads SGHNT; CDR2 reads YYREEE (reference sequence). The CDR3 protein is CASSVGQGKGEQYF. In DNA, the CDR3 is TGTGCCAGCAGCGTAGGACAGGGTAAGGGCGAGCAGTACTTC.

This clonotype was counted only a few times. The CDR3: CASSQASDQPQHF. The CDR3 bases are TGTGCCAGCAGCCAAGCCTCGGATCAGCCCCAGCATTTT. This chain uses TRBV4-2 with TRBJ1-5; no clear D gene. Trimming removed 1 base at V and 5 bases at J, with 6 bases between. Germline CDR1 reads LGHNA; CDR2 reads YNFKEQ. The CDR3 totals 13 residues.

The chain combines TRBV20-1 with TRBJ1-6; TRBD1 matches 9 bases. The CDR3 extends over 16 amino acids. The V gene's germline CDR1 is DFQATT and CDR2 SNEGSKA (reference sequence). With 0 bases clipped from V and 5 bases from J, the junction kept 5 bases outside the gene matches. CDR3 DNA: TGCAGTGCTAGAGATCCTACAGGGGGCCATAATTCACCCCTCCACTTT. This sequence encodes CSARDPTGGHNSPLHF.

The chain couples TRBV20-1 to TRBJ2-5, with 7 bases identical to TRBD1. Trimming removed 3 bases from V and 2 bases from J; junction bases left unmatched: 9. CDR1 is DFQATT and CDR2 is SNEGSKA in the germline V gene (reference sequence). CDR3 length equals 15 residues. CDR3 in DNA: TGCAGTGCTAGCGGACAGGACGCGAGGCAAGAGACCCAGTACTTC. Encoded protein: CSASGQDARQETQYF.

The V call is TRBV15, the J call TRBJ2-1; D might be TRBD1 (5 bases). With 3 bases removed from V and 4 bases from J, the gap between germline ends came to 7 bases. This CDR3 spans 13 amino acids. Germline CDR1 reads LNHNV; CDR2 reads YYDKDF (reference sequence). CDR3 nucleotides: TGTGCCACCAGCAGGACAGATTACAATGAGCAGTTCTTC. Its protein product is CATSRTDYNEQFF.

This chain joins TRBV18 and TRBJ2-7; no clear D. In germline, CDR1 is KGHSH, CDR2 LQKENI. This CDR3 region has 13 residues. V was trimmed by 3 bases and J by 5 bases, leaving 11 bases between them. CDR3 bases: TGTGCCAGCTCACCCCCAATGGGAAACGAGCAGTACTTC. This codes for CASSPPMGNEQYF.

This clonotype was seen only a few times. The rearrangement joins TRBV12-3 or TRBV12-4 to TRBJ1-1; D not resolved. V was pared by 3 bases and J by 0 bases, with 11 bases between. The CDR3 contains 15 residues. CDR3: CASSFPGVLNTEAFF. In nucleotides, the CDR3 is TGTGCCAGCAGTTTCCCTGGGGTGTTGAACACTGAAGCTTTCTTT.